These 11 T cell receptor beta chains originate from one sample sequenced in a study of blood T cells in healthy people across ages (dated by TCRdb to between 2014 and 2017). Library creation used 5' RACE. The sequencer was an Illumina HiSeq 2500. A second PCR of about 6 to 11 cycles was performed with a sample-barcoded 5' primer and a J-beta primer mix. TCRdb passed the public sequencing reads through fastp at Q25 and MiXCR, retaining productive beta sequences. Rows merge per CDR3 protein into single entries with the most common DNA and genes. A total of just over 1 million distinct CDR3 sequences appear in this sample, under 55% of them only once. 15% to 20% of the sample is in the top ten clones. The source material was blood. The receptors stem from a woman aged 60 to 75 in good health.

This rearrangement joins TRBV6-1 to TRBJ2-1; maybe TRBD2 (5 bases). Between the trimmed V and J ends, which lost 4 bases and 4 bases, there was a span of 14 bases. The CDR3 contains 15 residues. Germline CDR1 reads MNHNS; CDR2 reads SASEGT. CDR3 in amino acids: CASSVRIREYNEQFF. The CDR3 DNA reads as TGTGCCAGCAGTGTTCGCATTCGGGAATACAATGAGCAGTTCTTC.

J is TRBJ1-6 and V is TRBV6-1; a weak D match, TRBD1 (5 bases). Germline-derived CDR1 and CDR2 are MNHNS and SASEGT. V lost 6 bases to trimming and J lost 5 bases, with 11 bases between them. The CDR3 extends over 14 amino acids. DNA for the CDR3: TGTGCCAGCAGGGGACTGCTTGATAATTCACCCCTCCACTTT. Translating it yields CASRGLLDNSPLHF.

This clonotype was detected a few times. The gene calls are TRBV20-1 and TRBJ2-7, with D perhaps matching TRBD2 (6 bases). CDR3 length: 11 residues. Trimming took off 5 bases at V and 6 bases at J, with 11 bases between the two ends. Looked up from germline, CDR1 is DFQATT and CDR2 is SNEGSKA (reference sequence). CDR3 DNA: TGCAGTGCTGCCGCCGGGGGCGAGCAGTACTTC. Translated, it gives CSAAAGGEQYF.

The V call is TRBV20-1, the J call TRBJ1-2; D gene uncertain. The length of the CDR3 is 11 residues. V was clipped by 3 bases and J by 11 bases, with 13 bases between them. Germline CDR1 and CDR2: DFQATT and SNEGSKA (reference sequence). The CDR3: CSARGQDLYTF. CDR3 nucleotides: TGCAGTGCTAGGGGCCAGGACCTATACACCTTC.

In its sample, this clonotype was seen a few times. The J gene is TRBJ2-4, the V gene TRBV29-1; tentatively, D is TRBD2 (6 bases). Germline V gene data show CDR1 as SQVTM and CDR2 as ANQGSEA. The CDR3 has 14 residues. V was trimmed by 4 bases and J by 0 bases, leaving 10 bases between them. The CDR3: CSVGGVLAKNIQYF. CDR3 bases: TGCAGCGTTGGGGGGGTCTTAGCCAAAAACATTCAGTACTTC. Full variable domain (outside the CDR3, taken from reference TRBV29-1 and TRBJ2-4): SAVISQKPSRDICQRGTSLTIQCQVDSQVTMMFWYRQQPGQSLTLIATANQGSEATYESGFVIDKFPISRPNLTFSTLTVSNMSPEDSSIYLCSVGGVLAKNIQYFGAGTRLSVL.

This clonotype was detected only a few times. The J gene is TRBJ2-3, the V gene TRBV6-5; no clear D. This CDR3 has 15 amino acids. V shed 0 bases and J shed 4 bases, with 11 bases lying between them. Germline-derived CDR1 and CDR2 are MNHEY and SVGAGI. CDR3 in amino acids: CASSYSVGVADTQYF. The CDR3 bases are TGTGCCAGCAGTTACTCAGTTGGGGTTGCAGATACGCAGTATTTT.

This clonotype has a handful of counts. The chain joins TRBV12-3 or TRBV12-4 to TRBJ2-1; D possibly matches TRBD1 or TRBD2 (5 bases each). Between the trimmed V and J ends, which lost 6 bases and 0 bases, there was a span of 15 bases. This CDR3 has 16 residues. This CDR3 reads CASRTGALSSYNEQFF. CDR3 DNA sequence: TGTGCCAGCAGAACCGGGGCGCTGAGCTCCTACAATGAGCAGTTCTTC.

V and J are TRBV28 and TRBJ2-3; 8 bases line up with TRBD1. Germline CDR1 is MDHEN and CDR2 is SYDVKM. This CDR3 comprises 18 residues. Trimming removed 2 bases from V and 2 bases from J; junction bases left unmatched: 12. This CDR3 reads CASSLARGLISYTDTQYF. The DNA of the CDR3 is TGTGCCAGCAGTTTAGCCAGGGGGCTCATCTCTTACACAGATACGCAGTATTTT. The variable domain in full, with the rest retrieved from reference TRBV28 and TRBJ2-3, is DVKVTQSSRYLVKRTGEKVFLECVQDMDHENMFWYRQDPGLGLRLIYFSYDVKMKEKGDIPEGYSVSREKKERFSLILESASTNQTSMYLCASSLARGLISYTDTQYFGPGTRLTVL.

This clonotype came up a few times. V and J are TRBV6-6 and TRBJ2-7; D might be TRBD2 (5 bases). CDR1 is MNHNY and CDR2 is SVGAGI in the germline V gene (reference sequence). This CDR3 region has 13 residues. The ends were cut back, 5 bases at V and 7 bases at J, with 15 bases in the middle. CDR3 loop: CASSPKATGEQYF. The DNA of the CDR3 is TGTGCCAGCAGTCCCAAGGCGACGGGGGAGCAGTACTTC.

V is TRBV29-1 and J is TRBJ2-3; 9 nucleotides align to TRBD2. The CDR3 runs 15 residues. The V gene's germline CDR1 is SQVTM and CDR2 ANQGSEA. V was clipped by 7 bases and J by 4 bases; unmatched bases: 12. As DNA, the CDR3 is TGCAGCGCCCTCCCGACTAGCGGATGGGCAGATACGCAGTATTTT. Protein sequence: CSALPTSGWADTQYF.

This sequence joins TRBV2 and TRBJ2-1; TRBD2 matches 7 bases. Germline V CDR1 and CDR2: SNHLY, FYNNEI. The J segment lost 0 bases and the V segment lost 6 bases, leaving 8 bases of the junction unmatched. The CDR3 has 16 residues. Here the CDR3 reads CASRRAGDVSYNEQFF. The CDR3 DNA reads as TGTGCCAGCAGGAGGGCGGGAGATGTCTCCTACAATGAGCAGTTCTTC.